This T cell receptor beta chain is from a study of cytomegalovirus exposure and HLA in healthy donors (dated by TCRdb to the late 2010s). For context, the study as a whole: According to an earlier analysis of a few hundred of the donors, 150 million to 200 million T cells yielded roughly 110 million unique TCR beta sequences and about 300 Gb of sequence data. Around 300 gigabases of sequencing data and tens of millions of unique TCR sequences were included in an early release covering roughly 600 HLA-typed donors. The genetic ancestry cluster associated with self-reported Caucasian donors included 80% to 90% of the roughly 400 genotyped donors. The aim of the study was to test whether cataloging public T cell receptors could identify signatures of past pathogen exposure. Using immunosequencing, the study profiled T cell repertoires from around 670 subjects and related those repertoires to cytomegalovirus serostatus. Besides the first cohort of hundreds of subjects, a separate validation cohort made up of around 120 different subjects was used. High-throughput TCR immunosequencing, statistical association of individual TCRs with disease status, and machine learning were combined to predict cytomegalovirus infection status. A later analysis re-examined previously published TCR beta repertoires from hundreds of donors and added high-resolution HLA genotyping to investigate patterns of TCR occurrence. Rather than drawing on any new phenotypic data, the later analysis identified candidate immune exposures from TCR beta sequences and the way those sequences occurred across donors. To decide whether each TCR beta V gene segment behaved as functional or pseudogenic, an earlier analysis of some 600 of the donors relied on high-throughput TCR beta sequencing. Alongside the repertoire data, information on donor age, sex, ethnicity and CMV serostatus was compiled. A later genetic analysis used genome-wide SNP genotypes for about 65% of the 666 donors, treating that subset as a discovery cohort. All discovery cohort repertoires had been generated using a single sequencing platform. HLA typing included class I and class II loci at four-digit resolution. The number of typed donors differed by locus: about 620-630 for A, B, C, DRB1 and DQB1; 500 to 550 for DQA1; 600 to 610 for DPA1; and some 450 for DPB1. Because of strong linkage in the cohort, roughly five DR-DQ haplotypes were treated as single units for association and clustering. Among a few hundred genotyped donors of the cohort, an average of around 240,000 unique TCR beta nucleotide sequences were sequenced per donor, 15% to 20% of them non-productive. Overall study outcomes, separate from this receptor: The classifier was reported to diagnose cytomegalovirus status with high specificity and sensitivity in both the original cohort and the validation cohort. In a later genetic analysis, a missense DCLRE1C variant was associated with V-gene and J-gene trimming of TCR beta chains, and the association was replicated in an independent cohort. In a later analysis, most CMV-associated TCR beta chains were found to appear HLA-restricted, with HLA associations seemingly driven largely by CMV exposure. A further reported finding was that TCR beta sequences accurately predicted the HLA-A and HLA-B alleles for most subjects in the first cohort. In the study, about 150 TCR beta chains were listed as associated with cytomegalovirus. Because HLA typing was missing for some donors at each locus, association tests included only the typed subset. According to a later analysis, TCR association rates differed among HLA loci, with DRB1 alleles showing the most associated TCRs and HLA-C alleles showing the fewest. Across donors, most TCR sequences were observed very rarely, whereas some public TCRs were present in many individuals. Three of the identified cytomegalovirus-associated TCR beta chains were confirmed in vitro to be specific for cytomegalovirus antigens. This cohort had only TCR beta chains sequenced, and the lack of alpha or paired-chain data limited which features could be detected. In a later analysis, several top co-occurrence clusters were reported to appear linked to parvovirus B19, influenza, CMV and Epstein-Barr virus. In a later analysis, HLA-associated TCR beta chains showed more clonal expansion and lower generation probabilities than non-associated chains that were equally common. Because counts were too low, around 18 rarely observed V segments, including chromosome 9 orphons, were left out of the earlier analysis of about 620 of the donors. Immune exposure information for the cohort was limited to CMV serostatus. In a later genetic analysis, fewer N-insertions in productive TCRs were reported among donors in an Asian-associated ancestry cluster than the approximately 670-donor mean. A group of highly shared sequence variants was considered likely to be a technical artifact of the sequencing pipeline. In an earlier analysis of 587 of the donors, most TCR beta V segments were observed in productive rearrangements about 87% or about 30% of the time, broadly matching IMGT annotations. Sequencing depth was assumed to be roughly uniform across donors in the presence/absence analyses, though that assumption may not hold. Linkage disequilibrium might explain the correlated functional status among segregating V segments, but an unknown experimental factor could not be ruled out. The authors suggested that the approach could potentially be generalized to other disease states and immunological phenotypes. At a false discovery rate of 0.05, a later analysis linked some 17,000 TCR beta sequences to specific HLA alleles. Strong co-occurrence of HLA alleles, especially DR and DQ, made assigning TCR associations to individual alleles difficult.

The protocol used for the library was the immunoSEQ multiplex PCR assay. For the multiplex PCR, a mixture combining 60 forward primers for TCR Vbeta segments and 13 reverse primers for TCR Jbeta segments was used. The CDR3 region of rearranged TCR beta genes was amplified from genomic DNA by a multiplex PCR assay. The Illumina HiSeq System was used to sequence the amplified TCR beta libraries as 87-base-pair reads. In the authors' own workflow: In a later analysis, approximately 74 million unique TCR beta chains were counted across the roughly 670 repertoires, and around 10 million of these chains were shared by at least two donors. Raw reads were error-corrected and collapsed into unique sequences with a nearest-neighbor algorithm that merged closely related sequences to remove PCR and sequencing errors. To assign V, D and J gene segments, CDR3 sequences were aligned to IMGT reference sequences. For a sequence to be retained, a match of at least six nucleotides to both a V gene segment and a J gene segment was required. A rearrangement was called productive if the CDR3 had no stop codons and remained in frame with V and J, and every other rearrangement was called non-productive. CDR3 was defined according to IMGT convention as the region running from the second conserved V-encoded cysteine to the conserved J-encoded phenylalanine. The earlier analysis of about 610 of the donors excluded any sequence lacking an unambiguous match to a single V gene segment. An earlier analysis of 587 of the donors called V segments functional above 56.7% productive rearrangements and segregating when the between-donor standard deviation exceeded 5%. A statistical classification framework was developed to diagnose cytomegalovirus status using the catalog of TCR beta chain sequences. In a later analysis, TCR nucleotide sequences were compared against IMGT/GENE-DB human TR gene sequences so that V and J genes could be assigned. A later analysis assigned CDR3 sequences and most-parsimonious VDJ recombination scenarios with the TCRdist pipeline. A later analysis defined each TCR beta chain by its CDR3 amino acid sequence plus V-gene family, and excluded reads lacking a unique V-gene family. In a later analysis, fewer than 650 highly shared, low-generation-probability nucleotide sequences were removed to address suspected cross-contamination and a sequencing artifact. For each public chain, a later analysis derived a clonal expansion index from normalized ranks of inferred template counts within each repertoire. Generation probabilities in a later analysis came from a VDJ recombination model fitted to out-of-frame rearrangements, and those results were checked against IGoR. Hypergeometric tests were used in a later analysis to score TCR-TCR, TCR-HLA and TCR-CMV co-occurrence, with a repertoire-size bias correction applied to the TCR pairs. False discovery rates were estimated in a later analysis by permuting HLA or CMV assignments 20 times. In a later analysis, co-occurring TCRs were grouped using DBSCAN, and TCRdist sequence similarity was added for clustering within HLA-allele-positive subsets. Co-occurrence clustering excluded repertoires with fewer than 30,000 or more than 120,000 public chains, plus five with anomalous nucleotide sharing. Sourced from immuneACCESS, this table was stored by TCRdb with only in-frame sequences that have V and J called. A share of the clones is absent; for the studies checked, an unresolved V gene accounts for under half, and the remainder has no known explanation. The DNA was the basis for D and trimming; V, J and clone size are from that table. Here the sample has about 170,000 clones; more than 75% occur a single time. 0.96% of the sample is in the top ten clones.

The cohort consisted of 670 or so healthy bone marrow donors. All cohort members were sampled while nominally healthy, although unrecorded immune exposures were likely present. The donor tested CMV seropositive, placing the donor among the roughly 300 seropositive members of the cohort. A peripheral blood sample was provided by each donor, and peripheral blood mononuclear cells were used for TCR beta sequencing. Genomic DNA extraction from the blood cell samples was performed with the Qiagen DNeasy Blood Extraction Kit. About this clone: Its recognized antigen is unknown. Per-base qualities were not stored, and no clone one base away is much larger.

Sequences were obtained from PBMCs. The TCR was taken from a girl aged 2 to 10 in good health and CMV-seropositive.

The CDR3 reads CASSQVGLAYTGELFF. In nucleotides, the sequence is TGCGCCAGCAGCCAAGTAGGACTAGCGTACACCGGGGAGCTGTTTTTT. The chain employs TRBV4-1 and TRBJ2-2, with 9 central nucleotides matching TRBD2. Reading from cysteine to phenylalanine, the CDR3 counts 16 amino acids. Here the CDR3 DNA is all that survives: 48 bases in frame from base 1. The germline V gene supplies CDR1 MGHRA and CDR2 YSYEKL. Trimming leaves V shorter by 1 base and J shorter by 3 bases, with the junction holding 3 bases beyond the gene matches.